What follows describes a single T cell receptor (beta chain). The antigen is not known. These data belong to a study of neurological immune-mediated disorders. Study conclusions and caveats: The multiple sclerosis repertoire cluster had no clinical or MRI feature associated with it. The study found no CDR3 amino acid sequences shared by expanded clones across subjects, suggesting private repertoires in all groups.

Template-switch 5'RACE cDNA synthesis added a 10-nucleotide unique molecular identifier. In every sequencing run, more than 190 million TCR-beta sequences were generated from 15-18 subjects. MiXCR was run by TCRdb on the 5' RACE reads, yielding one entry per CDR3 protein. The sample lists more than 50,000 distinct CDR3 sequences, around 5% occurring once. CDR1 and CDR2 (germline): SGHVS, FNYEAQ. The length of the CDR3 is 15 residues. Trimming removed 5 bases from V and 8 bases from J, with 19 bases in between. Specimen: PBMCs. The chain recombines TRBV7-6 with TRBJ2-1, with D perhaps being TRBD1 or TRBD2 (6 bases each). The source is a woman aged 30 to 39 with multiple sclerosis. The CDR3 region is CASSADPGEVDEQFF. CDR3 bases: TGTGCCAGCAGCGCGGACCCAGGGGAGGTAGATGAGCAGTTCTTC.